One and the same sample provided the 10 T cell receptor beta chains below, sequenced in a study of T cells in Graves' hyperthyroidism and ophthalmopathy. There were TCR beta CDR3 regions amplified from RNA transcripts. Using the HTBI primer set, a first-round RT-PCR was run on the TCR CDR3. One entry per CDR3 protein results from TCRdb running MiXCR on the multiplex PCR reads. Among 310,000 or so distinct CDR3 sequences listed, 15% to 20% were seen once. Sequencing was performed on blood. These receptors all come from a woman aged 55-69 years with Graves' ophthalmopathy.

This clonotype has at least ten counts. This chain connects TRBV6-2 or TRBV6-3 to TRBJ2-4; D perhaps matches TRBD2 (6 bases). CDR3 length equals 16 residues. Trimming took 2 bases from V and 0 from J, leaving 11 bases between them. The germline V gene has CDR1 MNHEY and CDR2 SVGEGT. In nucleotides, the CDR3 is TGTGCCAGCAGTTACGGGACTGCGGGAGCCAAAAACATTCAGTACTTC. Its translation is CASSYGTAGAKNIQYF.

This clonotype was detected ten times or more. The chain employs TRBV27 and TRBJ1-1; tentative D call: TRBD1 (6 bases). The CDR3 has 16 amino acids. The V gene's germline CDR1 is MNHEY and CDR2 SMNVEV (reference sequence). Trimming removed 0 bases from V and 1 base from J, with 12 bases in between. The CDR3 coding sequence is TGTGCCAGCAGTTTATCGAGGGAGGGGGGGAACACTGAAGCTTTCTTT. The encoded protein is CASSLSREGGNTEAFF.

This clonotype was observed at least ten times. The chain employs TRBV11-2 and TRBJ2-5, with 7 positions matching TRBD1. The CDR3 length is 16 residues. V lost 2 bases to trimming and J lost 2 bases; unmatched junction nucleotides: 8. Germline CDR1 is SGHAT and CDR2 is FQNNGV. CDR3 loop: CASSLILSTGQETQYF. As DNA, the CDR3 is TGTGCCAGCAGCTTAATCCTCTCGACAGGGCAAGAGACCCAGTACTTC.

This clonotype has a count of ten or more. The chain employs TRBV11-2 and TRBJ2-3; D remains ambiguous. The V end lost 4 bases, the J end lost 0 bases, and 20 bases lay between the germline ends. Germline CDR1 is SGHAT and CDR2 is FQNNGV. CDR3 length: 18 residues. In DNA form, the CDR3 reads TGTGCCAGCAGCTCAACCCTCGACCAACGGTTTAGCACAGATACGCAGTATTTT. Residues: CASSSTLDQRFSTDTQYF.

Many counts were recorded for this clonotype. The gene calls are TRBV29-1 and TRBJ1-1; a possible D gene is TRBD1 (5 bases). Trimming shortened V by 4 bases and J by 5 bases, and 11 bases separated the two germline ends. Per germline, CDR1 SQVTM and CDR2 ANQGSEA. CDR3 length: 12 residues. The CDR3 DNA reads TGCAGCGTTGGTCGGGGGGGGACTGAAGCTTTCTTT. Protein product: CSVGRGGTEAFF.

This clonotype was recorded at least ten times. The V call is TRBV7-8, the J call TRBJ1-1; a weak D match, TRBD1 (5 bases). V was cut by 5 bases and J by 5 bases, with 18 bases left in between. This CDR3 has 15 residues. CDR1 SGHVS and CDR2 FQNEAQ come from the germline V gene. CDR3 protein: CASSLNTDRTTEAFF. In DNA, the CDR3 is TGTGCCAGCAGCCTTAACACCGACAGAACGACTGAAGCTTTCTTT.

The V call is TRBV29-1, the J call TRBJ1-1; possible D gene TRBD1, 5 bases. Germline V CDR1 and CDR2: SQVTM, ANQGSEA. V gave up 7 bases and J gave up 5 bases, with 11 bases separating them. CDR3 size: 11 residues. In nucleotides, the CDR3 is TGCAGCGAGGTTCGGGGGACTGAAGCTTTCTTT. It yields the protein CSEVRGTEAFF.

The sample holds a few counts of this clonotype. The CDR3 coding sequence is TGTGCCAGTAGGCCGGCGAACTATCATCAGCCCCAGCATTTT. This encodes CASRPANYHQPQHF. The rearrangement joins TRBV19 to TRBJ1-5; no clear D gene. V lost 6 bases and J lost 5, with 14 bases in between. In germline, CDR1 is LNHDA, CDR2 SQIVND (reference sequence). This CDR3 spans 14 amino acids.

The chain joins TRBV28 to TRBJ1-2, with D tentatively TRBD1 (5 bases). Trimming pared 7 bases from V and 7 bases from J, leaving 13 bases between. CDR1 MDHEN and CDR2 SYDVKM come from the germline V gene. The CDR3 consists of 12 residues. CDR3 in amino acids: CASIQGTVGYTF. Written as DNA, the CDR3 is TGTGCCAGCATCCAAGGGACTGTTGGCTACACCTTC.

This clonotype showed up just a few times. The gene calls are TRBV3-1 and TRBJ2-5; 7 bases are shared with TRBD2. The CDR3 is made up of 14 amino acids. J gave up 2 bases and V 3 bases, and 3 bases lay outside the gene matches. Germline CDR1 is LGHDT and CDR2 is YNNKEL (reference sequence). Written as DNA, the CDR3 is TGTGCCAGCAGCCATGGGGGGGGACAAGAGACCCAGTACTTC. As protein: CASSHGGGQETQYF.